Here is one T cell receptor (beta chain) with its context. What it recognizes is unknown. Germline V CDR1 and CDR2: KGHSH, LQKENI. The CDR3 extends over 17 amino acids. V was pared by 3 bases and J by 8 bases, with 25 bases between. In the PCR, 60 Vbeta and 13 Jbeta primers were used. Clones were sequenced by immunoSEQ multiplex PCR, and TCRdb holds only the in-frame ones, with some missing. The sample lists around 99,000 clones, approximately 79% occurring once. This specimen comes from a study of cytomegalovirus exposure and HLA in healthy donors. Findings and limits, study-wide: As immune exposure information, only CMV serostatus was available. A later analysis found most CMV-associated TCR beta chains apparently HLA-restricted.

The sequencing sample was made of PBMCs. The clonotype originates from a man aged 18 to 30 in good health and CMV-seronegative. The gene calls are TRBV18 and TRBJ1-2, with D tentatively TRBD1 (5 bases). This CDR3 is CASSPPGTPGGYKGYTF. DNA for the CDR3: TGTGCCAGCTCACCCCCCGGGACTCCCGGAGGGTACAAGGGCTACACCTTC.